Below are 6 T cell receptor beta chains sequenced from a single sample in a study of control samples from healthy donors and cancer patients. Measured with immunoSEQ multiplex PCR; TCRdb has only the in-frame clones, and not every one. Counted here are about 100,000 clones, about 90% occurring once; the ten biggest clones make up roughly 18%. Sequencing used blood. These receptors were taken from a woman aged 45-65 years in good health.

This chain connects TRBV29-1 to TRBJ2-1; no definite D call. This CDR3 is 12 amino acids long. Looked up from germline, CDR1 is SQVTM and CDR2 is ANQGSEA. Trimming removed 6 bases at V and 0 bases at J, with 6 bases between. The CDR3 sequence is CSVLISYNEQFF. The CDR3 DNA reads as TGCAGCGTCTTAATCTCCTACAATGAGCAGTTCTTC.

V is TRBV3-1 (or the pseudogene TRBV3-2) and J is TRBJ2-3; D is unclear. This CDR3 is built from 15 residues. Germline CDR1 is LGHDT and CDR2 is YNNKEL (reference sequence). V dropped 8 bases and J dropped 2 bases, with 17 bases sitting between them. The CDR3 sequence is CASAPGLSFTDTQYF. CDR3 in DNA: TGTGCCAGCGCCCCGGGCCTCTCCTTCACAGATACGCAGTATTTT.

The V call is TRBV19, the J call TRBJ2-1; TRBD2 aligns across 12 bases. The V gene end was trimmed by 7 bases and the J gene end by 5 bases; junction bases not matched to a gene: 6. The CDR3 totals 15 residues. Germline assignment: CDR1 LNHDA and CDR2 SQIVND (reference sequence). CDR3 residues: CASTLLAGGDNEQFF. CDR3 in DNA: TGTGCCAGTACCCTACTAGCGGGGGGCGACAATGAGCAGTTCTTC.

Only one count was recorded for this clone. CDR3 sequence (DNA): TGTGCCAGCAGCCAAGGAAGCTCCTACAATGAGCAGTTCTTC. It specifies CASSQGSSYNEQFF. The rearrangement joins TRBV3-1 (or the pseudogene TRBV3-2) to TRBJ2-1, with no clear D. CDR1 is LGHDT, CDR2 YNNKEL, per germline (reference sequence). The CDR3 length is 14 residues. The germline V and J ends were trimmed by 1 base and 0 bases, with 4 bases remaining between them.

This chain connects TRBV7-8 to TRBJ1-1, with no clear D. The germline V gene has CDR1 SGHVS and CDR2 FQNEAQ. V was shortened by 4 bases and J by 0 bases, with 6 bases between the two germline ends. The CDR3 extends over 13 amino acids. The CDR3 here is CASSWAMNTEAFF. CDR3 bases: TGTGCCAGCAGCTGGGCTATGAACACTGAAGCTTTCTTT.

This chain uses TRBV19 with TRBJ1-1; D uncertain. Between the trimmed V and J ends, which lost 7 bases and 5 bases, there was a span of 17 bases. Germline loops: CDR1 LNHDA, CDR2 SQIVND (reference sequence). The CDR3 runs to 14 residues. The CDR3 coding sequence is TGTGCCAGTACCTGGGGTCCAGGAGAAACTGAAGCTTTCTTT. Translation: CASTWGPGETEAFF.